This T cell receptor (beta chain) is from a study of blood T cells in healthy people across ages. The table lists this clonotype with a few counts. Its target is unknown. The authors ran a second PCR of about 7 to 11 cycles using a sample-barcoded 5' primer and a J-beta primer mix. All samples gave at least 2.5 million CDR3-containing paired-end reads. TCRdb recomputed calls from the 5' RACE reads with MiXCR, one row per CDR3 protein. The top ten clones hold around 15% of a sample with roughly 930,000 distinct CDR3 sequences, roughly 50% of them seen once. The ends were cut back, 4 bases at V and 5 bases at J, with 12 bases in the middle. Per the germline V gene, CDR1 is MGHDK and CDR2 is SYGVNS. The CDR3 runs to 14 residues. Study conclusions and caveats: Since the PBMCs were unsorted, naive and antigen-experienced cells could not be conclusively compared. Diversity of TCR beta correlated strongly with naive T cell percentage. Expanded clonotype changes were possibly confounded by unknown donor CMV status.

The chain carries TRBV25-1 and TRBJ2-1; D is possibly TRBD1 (5 bases). The sequenced sample consisted of blood. The clonotype was recovered from a young man in good health. The CDR3 DNA reads as TGTGCCAGCAGTGTGGGGCTACAGGACAATGAGCAGTTCTTC. It yields the protein CASSVGLQDNEQFF.